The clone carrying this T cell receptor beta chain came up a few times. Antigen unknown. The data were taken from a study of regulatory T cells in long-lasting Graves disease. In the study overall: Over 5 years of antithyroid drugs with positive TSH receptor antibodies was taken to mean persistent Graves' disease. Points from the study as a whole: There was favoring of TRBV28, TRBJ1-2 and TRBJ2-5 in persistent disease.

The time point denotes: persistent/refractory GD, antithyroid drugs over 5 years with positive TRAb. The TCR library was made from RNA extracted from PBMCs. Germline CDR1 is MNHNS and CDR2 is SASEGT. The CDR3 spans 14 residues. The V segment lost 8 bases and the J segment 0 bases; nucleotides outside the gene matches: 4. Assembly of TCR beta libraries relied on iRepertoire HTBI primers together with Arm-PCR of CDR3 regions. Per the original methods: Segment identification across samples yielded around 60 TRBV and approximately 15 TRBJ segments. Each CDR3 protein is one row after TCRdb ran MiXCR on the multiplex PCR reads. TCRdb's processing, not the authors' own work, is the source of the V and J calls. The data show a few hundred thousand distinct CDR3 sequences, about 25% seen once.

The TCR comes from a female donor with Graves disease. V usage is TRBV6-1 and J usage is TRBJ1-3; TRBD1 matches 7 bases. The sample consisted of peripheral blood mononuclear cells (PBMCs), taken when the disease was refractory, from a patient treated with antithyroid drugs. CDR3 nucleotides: TGTGCCAGCCGGGACAGCGGCTCTGGAAACACCATATATTTT. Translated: CASRDSGSGNTIYF.